The 3 T cell receptor beta chains given below trace back to one sample, sequenced in a study of OX40 agonist ivuxolimab in advanced cancers. Assay: immunoSEQ multiplex PCR; the TCRdb copy retains only in-frame clones and omits some. The repertoire consists of roughly 67,000 clones, with almost 90% occurring once and the leading ten covering 0.7% to 1%. The sample in question was CD4+ or CD8+ T cells sorted from blood, obtained in a trial of the OX40 agonist ivuxolimab. The receptors derive from an adult with an advanced solid tumor such as melanoma, head and neck, liver or kidney cancer.

The rearrangement uses TRBV4-1 and TRBJ1-1; D is possibly TRBD1 (5 bases). The CDR3 runs to 15 residues. V was pared by 0 bases and J by 3 bases, with 11 bases between. Germline CDR1 reads MGHRA; CDR2 reads YSYEKL. The CDR3, as DNA: TGCGCCAGCAGCCAAGATCAAGGGACCGACACTGAAGCTTTCTTT. This sequence encodes CASSQDQGTDTEAFF.

CDR3: CASSPAGGLRETQYF. CDR3 coding DNA: TGTGCCAGCAGCCCCGCAGGCGGGCTTCGGGAGACCCAGTACTTC. The V call is TRBV9, the J call TRBJ2-5; TRBD2 is a possible D gene (5 bases). Trimming cost V 4 bases and J 5 bases, with 18 bases left between them. Germline assignment: CDR1 SGDLS and CDR2 YYNGEE. The CDR3 runs 15 residues.

This sequence joins TRBV7-2 and TRBJ2-7; no reliable D call. Germline V CDR1 and CDR2: SGHTA, FQGNSA. With 4 bases removed from V and 3 bases from J, the gap between germline ends came to 7 bases. The CDR3 length is 12 residues. The CDR3 spells CASSSSFYEQYF. The CDR3 nucleotides are TGTGCCAGCAGCTCTTCCTTCTACGAGCAGTACTTC.